One sample yielded the 30 T cell receptor beta chains listed below, sequenced in a study of blood T cell repertoires in COVID-19. Profiled with immunoSEQ multiplex PCR; TCRdb holds only in-frame clones, not every one. The data show fewer than 300,000 clones, with 65% to 90% seen just once and approximately 5.1% held by the top ten. The sample taken for sequencing was peripheral blood. The receptors originated from a man aged 50 to 60 with active or convalescent COVID-19.

The V and J genes are TRBV30 and TRBJ2-1; TRBD2 agrees at 16 bases. Germline-derived CDR1 and CDR2 are GTSNPN and SVGIG (reference sequence). Trimming cost V 5 bases and J 10 bases; bases outside gene matches: 8. This CDR3 contains 15 residues. The CDR3 protein is CAWDGTSGRGGEQFF. In DNA, the CDR3 is TGTGCCTGGGACGGGACTAGCGGGAGGGGAGGGGAGCAGTTCTTC.

A few counts support this clone. This chain links TRBV19 with TRBJ1-1, with D perhaps TRBD1 (6 bases). The CDR3 runs 13 residues. From germline, CDR1 is LNHDA and CDR2 SQIVND (reference sequence). V gave up 7 bases and J gave up 4 bases, with 13 bases separating them. CDR3 loop: CASTGGRSTEAFF. The CDR3 DNA sequence: TGTGCCAGTACTGGGGGCCGTTCCACTGAAGCTTTCTTT.

The genes are TRBV5-4 and TRBJ2-2; D gene ambiguous. Between the trimmed V and J ends, which lost 4 bases and 2 bases, there was a span of 12 bases. The germline V gene has CDR1 SGHNT and CDR2 YYREEE (reference sequence). The CDR3 is made up of 15 amino acids. The CDR3 DNA follows: TGTGCCAGCAGCCCCGTATACTCAAACACCGGGGAGCTGTTTTTT. It translates to CASSPVYSNTGELFF.

This chain connects TRBV12-3 or TRBV12-4 to TRBJ2-1; unclear D gene. The CDR3 totals 12 residues. Trimming removed 3 bases at V and 9 bases at J, with 9 bases between. Here the CDR3 reads CASSLSGGEQFF. In nucleotides, the CDR3 is TGTGCCAGCAGTTTGAGTGGTGGTGAGCAGTTCTTC.

The V gene is TRBV5-1, the J gene TRBJ1-1; D is ambiguous. Germline CDR1 is SGHRS and CDR2 is YFSETQ. The ends were cut back, 4 bases at V and 5 bases at J, with 15 bases in the middle. CDR3 length: 14 amino acids. The CDR3 DNA reads TGCGCCAGCAGCCAGTCAGGAGGAAGGACTGAAGCTTTCTTT. Translation: CASSQSGGRTEAFF. Using reference TRBV5-1 and TRBJ1-1 for the parts outside the CDR3, the full variable domain is KAGVTQTPRYLIKTRGQQVTLSCSPISGHRSVSWYQQTPGQGLQFLFEYFSETQRNKGNFPGRFSGRQFSNSRSEMNVSTLELGDSALYLCASSQSGGRTEAFFGQGTRLTVV.

The CDR3 nucleotides are TGCGCCAGCAGCTTGGAGATAGCGGGCCGGGCTAGGAATGAGCAGTTCTTC. It codes for CASSLEIAGRARNEQFF. The rearrangement joins TRBV5-1 to TRBJ2-1; 7 bases map to TRBD2. CDR3 length: 17 residues. Trimming at V came to 0 bases and at J to 7 bases, leaving 13 bases not matched to a gene. The germline gives CDR1 SGHRS, CDR2 YFSETQ.

The rearrangement links TRBV5-6 to TRBJ2-1; 7 nucleotides line up with TRBD2. The CDR3 spans 15 residues. The germline CDR1 and CDR2 sequences are SGHDT and YYEEEE. V trimming: 3 bases; J trimming: 7 bases; junction bases outside the gene matches: 10. The CDR3 reads CASSSWGGSWNEQFF. CDR3 sequence (DNA): TGTGCCAGCAGCTCCTGGGGCGGGAGCTGGAATGAGCAGTTCTTC. Full variable domain (missing parts from reference TRBV5-6 and TRBJ2-1): DAGVTQSPTHLIKTRGQQVTLRCSPKSGHDTVSWYQQALGQGPQFIFQYYEEEERQRGNFPDRFSGHQFPNYSSELNVNALLLGDSALYLCASSSWGGSWNEQFFGPGTRLTVL.

CDR3 nucleotide sequence: TGCGCCAGCAGCTTGGATCCAGGGGGCAAATCTGAAGCTTTCTTT. This encodes CASSLDPGGKSEAFF. V usage is TRBV5-1 and J usage is TRBJ1-1; 8 bases are a match to TRBD1. The V segment lost 0 bases and the J segment 6 bases; nucleotides outside the gene matches: 7. This CDR3 comprises 15 residues. In germline, CDR1 is SGHRS, CDR2 YFSETQ.

This rearrangement joins TRBV5-5 to TRBJ2-2, with D unresolved. The length of the CDR3 is 14 residues. Germline loops: CDR1 SGHKS, CDR2 YYEKEE (reference sequence). The V gene lost 6 bases and the J gene lost 2 bases, with 11 bases spanning the gap. The CDR3 DNA reads as TGTGCCAGCAACAGAAACCTTAACACCGGGGAGCTGTTTTTT. It translates to CASNRNLNTGELFF.

Note on this clone: Germline and junction disagree at one end, which may indicate a read error. The chain recombines TRBV7-7 with TRBJ2-5; tentative D call: TRBD2 (5 bases). The CDR3 spans 13 residues. Germline assignment: CDR1 SSHAT and CDR2 FNYEAQ (reference sequence). The CDR3 loop is CASSSPGGETQYF. The CDR3 DNA sequence: TGTGCTAGCAGCTCACCGGGCGGGGAGACCCAGTACTTC.

The chain is built from TRBV15 and TRBJ1-5; D call uncertain. Germline V lookup: CDR1 LNHNV, CDR2 YYDKDF (reference sequence). The germline V and J ends were trimmed by 1 base and 0 bases, with 10 bases remaining between them. The CDR3 is made up of 16 amino acids. CDR3 in amino acids: CATSRARGGSNQPQHF. CDR3 nucleotide sequence: TGTGCCACCAGCAGAGCTCGCGGAGGTAGCAATCAGCCCCAGCATTTT.

CDR3 protein: CASSLEGRGQNGYTF. Written as DNA, the CDR3 is TGTGCCAGCAGCTTAGAGGGCAGGGGGCAGAATGGCTACACCTTC. V and J are TRBV7-9 and TRBJ1-2; 8 bases match TRBD1. CDR1 and CDR2 from the germline V gene are SEHNR and FQNEAQ (reference sequence). The V segment lost 1 base and the J segment 6 bases; nucleotides outside the gene matches: 7. CDR3 length: 15 residues.

This clone was seen only once. The chain has TRBV5-1 and TRBJ2-1; D remains unclear. Germline V gives CDR1 SGHRS, CDR2 YFSETQ. The CDR3 covers 14 residues. Trimming shortened V by 0 bases and J by 3 bases, and 7 bases separated the two germline ends. CDR3 in amino acids: CASSLASGYNEQFF. In DNA, the CDR3 is TGCGCCAGCAGCTTGGCGTCGGGCTACAATGAGCAGTTCTTC.

V is TRBV11-2 and J is TRBJ2-1; 7 nucleotides align to TRBD1. The CDR3 spans 12 residues. CDR1 is SGHAT and CDR2 is FQNNGV in the germline V gene. V lost 5 bases to trimming and J lost 13 bases; unmatched junction nucleotides: 8. The CDR3 DNA is TGTGCCAGCAGCGACAGGGTGGCCCCACAGTTCTTC. Its translation is CASSDRVAPQFF.

The chain uses TRBV29-1 and TRBJ1-2; 9 positions agree with TRBD1. Germline CDR1 SQVTM, CDR2 ANQGSEA. The CDR3 is made up of 13 amino acids. The V and J ends lost 5 bases and 3 bases, in that order; junction bases with no gene match: 4. CDR3 coding DNA: TGCAGCGTTACAGGGGGCGTCGACTATGGCTACACCTTC. As protein: CSVTGGVDYGYTF. The complete variable domain, with remaining parts taken from reference TRBV29-1 and TRBJ1-2, reads SAVISQKPSRDICQRGTSLTIQCQVDSQVTMMFWYRQQPGQSLTLIATANQGSEATYESGFVIDKFPISRPNLTFSTLTVSNMSPEDSSIYLCSVTGGVDYGYTFGSGTRLTVV.

The CDR3 loop reads CASSRGLAGGYNEQFF. The CDR3 region has the DNA TGTGCCAGCAGTCGCGGTCTAGCGGGTGGCTACAATGAGCAGTTCTTC. The V gene is TRBV2, the J gene TRBJ2-1; 8 bases align to TRBD2. The CDR3 runs 16 residues. J lost 3 bases, V lost 5 bases, and 9 bases had no gene match. The germline V gene has CDR1 SNHLY and CDR2 FYNNEI.

The chain uses TRBV7-9 and TRBJ1-6, with 7 bases identical to TRBD1. The CDR3 loop spans 14 amino acids. Germline CDR1 reads SEHNR; CDR2 reads FQNEAQ (reference sequence). V lost 4 bases and J lost 10; bases outside the gene matches: 7. Here the CDR3 DNA reads TGTGCCAGCAGCTCCACAGGGGAGCGCTCACCCCTCCACTTT. This sequence encodes CASSSTGERSPLHF.

J is TRBJ2-1 and V is TRBV3-1 (or the pseudogene TRBV3-2), with 13 bases lining up with TRBD2. The CDR3 is made up of 20 amino acids. CDR1 and CDR2 (germline): LGHDT, YNNKEL (reference sequence). The V gene end was trimmed by 4 bases and the J gene end by 2 bases; junction bases not matched to a gene: 14. The CDR3 sequence is CASSPSPGTSGTGTYNEQFF. For the CDR3, the DNA is TGTGCCAGCAGCCCCTCCCCCGGGACTAGCGGGACGGGGACCTACAATGAGCAGTTCTTC.

The chain has TRBV5-1 and TRBJ1-2; D gene uncertain. CDR3 length: 14 amino acids. Germline V CDR1 and CDR2: SGHRS, YFSETQ. The V gene lost 0 bases and the J gene lost 0 bases, with 6 bases spanning the gap. CDR3 in amino acids: CASSLGPANYGYTF. In DNA, the CDR3 is TGCGCCAGCAGCTTGGGTCCAGCTAACTATGGCTACACCTTC. Looking up the rest from reference TRBV5-1 and TRBJ1-2 gives the full variable domain: KAGVTQTPRYLIKTRGQQVTLSCSPISGHRSVSWYQQTPGQGLQFLFEYFSETQRNKGNFPGRFSGRQFSNSRSEMNVSTLELGDSALYLCASSLGPANYGYTFGSGTRLTVV.

The gene calls are TRBV11-2 and TRBJ2-3; 7 nucleotides agree with TRBD2. The CDR3 runs to 17 residues. V shed 1 base and J 4 bases; nucleotides not matched to a gene: 11. Germline-derived CDR1 and CDR2 are SGHAT and FQNNGV. CDR3 loop: CASSLGSSGMHADTQYF. The CDR3 DNA reads TGTGCCAGCAGCTTAGGCTCGAGCGGGATGCACGCAGATACGCAGTATTTT.

This sequence joins TRBV5-1 and TRBJ2-7; TRBD2 might be the D (5 bases). Germline CDR1 is SGHRS and CDR2 is YFSETQ. There are 15 residues in the CDR3. Trimming removed 0 bases from V and 4 bases from J, with 14 bases in between. CDR3 sequence (DNA): TGCGCCAGCAGCTTGGACCTGGGAGCCTCTTACGAGCAGTACTTC. Encoded protein: CASSLDLGASYEQYF. The variable domain in full, with the rest retrieved from reference TRBV5-1 and TRBJ2-7, is KAGVTQTPRYLIKTRGQQVTLSCSPISGHRSVSWYQQTPGQGLQFLFEYFSETQRNKGNFPGRFSGRQFSNSRSEMNVSTLELGDSALYLCASSLDLGASYEQYFGPGTRLTVT.

CDR3 bases: TGTGCCAGCAGCCAAGATGGAGCGAACACTGAAGCTTTCTTT. This codes for CASSQDGANTEAFF. This chain joins TRBV3-1 (or the pseudogene TRBV3-2) and TRBJ1-1; no definite D call. Trimming stripped 0 bases from V and 1 base from J, with 6 bases between. Germline lookup yields CDR1 LGHDT and CDR2 YNNKEL (reference sequence). The length of the CDR3 is 14 residues.

This clone was observed a handful of times. V and J are TRBV7-9 and TRBJ2-7, with 8 bases identical to TRBD2. This CDR3 contains 13 residues. The germline CDR1 and CDR2 sequences are SEHNR and FQNEAQ (reference sequence). V trimming: 7 bases; J trimming: 6 bases; junction bases outside the gene matches: 8. The CDR3 spells CASTPRGGTEQYF. As DNA, the CDR3 is TGTGCCAGCACCCCTCGGGGGGGAACCGAGCAGTACTTC. The whole variable domain, filled in from reference TRBV7-9 and TRBJ2-7, reads DTGVSQNPRHKITKRGQNVTFRCDPISEHNRLYWYRQTLGQGPEFLTYFQNEAQLEKSRLLSDRFSAERPKGSFSTLEIQRTEQGDSAMYLCASTPRGGTEQYFGPGTRLTVT.

The chain has TRBV5-1 and TRBJ1-2; 8 nucleotides agree with TRBD1. The germline V gene has CDR1 SGHRS and CDR2 YFSETQ. The trim removed 2 bases at V and 8 bases at J, leaving 14 bases unmatched. CDR3 length: 16 residues. The CDR3 spells CASSFGFRGQEEGYTF. The CDR3 DNA reads as TGCGCCAGCAGCTTCGGATTCAGGGGGCAGGAGGAAGGCTACACCTTC.

This chain uses TRBV7-2 with TRBJ2-7, with 9 bases fitting TRBD2. J lost 1 base, V lost 3 bases, and 4 bases had no gene match. The germline V gene has CDR1 SGHTA and CDR2 FQGNSA. This CDR3 spans 15 amino acids. Written as DNA, the CDR3 is TGTGCCAGCAGCTTTAGTAGCGGGAGTTCCTACGAGCAGTACTTC. Protein: CASSFSSGSSYEQYF. The whole variable domain, remainder taken from reference TRBV7-2 and TRBJ2-7, is GAGVSQSPSNKVTEKGKDVELRCDPISGHTALYWYRQSLGQGLEFLIYFQGNSAPDKSGLPSDRFSAERTGGSVSTLTIQRTQQEDSAVYLCASSFSSGSSYEQYFGPGTRLTVT.

This chain links TRBV6-1 with TRBJ1-1; perhaps TRBD1 as D (6 bases). CDR3 length: 16 amino acids. V lost 2 bases and J lost 2, with 15 bases in between. CDR1 and CDR2 (germline): MNHNS, SASEGT. The CDR3 region has the DNA TGTGCCAGCAGTGAAAGGGCAGGGGAGCTCAACACTGAAGCTTTCTTT. It codes for CASSERAGELNTEAFF.

The V call is TRBV5-4, the J call TRBJ1-2; D gene unclear. CDR3 length: 14 amino acids. From germline, CDR1 is SGHNT and CDR2 YYREEE (reference sequence). With 2 bases removed from V and 2 bases from J, the gap between germline ends came to 10 bases. As DNA, the CDR3 is TGTGCCAGCAGCTTATCTTCGGGGAACTATGGCTACACCTTC. Translation: CASSLSSGNYGYTF.

The rearrangement links TRBV29-1 to TRBJ2-1, with 7 bases aligning to TRBD1. Trimming cost V 7 bases and J 2 bases; bases outside gene matches: 5. This CDR3 has 13 residues. Germline V gene data show CDR1 as SQVTM and CDR2 as ANQGSEA. DNA of the CDR3: TGCAGCGCCCAGGGACAGACCTACAATGAGCAGTTCTTC. Protein sequence: CSAQGQTYNEQFF.

The chain recombines TRBV6-5 with TRBJ2-7; no reliable D call. CDR1 and CDR2 from the germline V gene are MNHEY and SVGAGI. The V end lost 7 bases, the J end lost 6 bases, and 13 bases lay between the germline ends. CDR3 size: 12 residues. The CDR3, as DNA: TGTGCCAGCACCTCCCGAGTTGGCGAGCAGTACTTC. This sequence encodes CASTSRVGEQYF.

The rearrangement links TRBV4-1 to TRBJ1-4, with 8 positions matching TRBD1. The length of the CDR3 is 16 residues. V dropped 1 base and J dropped 7; count of bases not matched to a gene: 8. Germline CDR1 and CDR2: MGHRA and YSYEKL. Here the CDR3 DNA reads TGCGCCAGCAGCCAAGGGCAGGGGGCGTTTAGTGAAAAACTGTTTTTT. Protein: CASSQGQGAFSEKLFF.